The 22 T cell receptor beta chains in this list originate from one sample, sequenced in a study of breast tumors, draining lymph nodes, adjacent tissues. TCRdb re-called the multiplex PCR reads with MiXCR, one entry per CDR3 protein. The sample has 15,000 to 20,000 distinct CDR3 sequences; about 45% are singletons. Sequencing was carried out using tumor-adjacent breast tissue. Receptors originate from a female donor with breast cancer. Some clones in this sample may be carry-over from other donors' samples.

This clonotype is deemed medium-sized (0.01 to 0.1%). This chain connects TRBV9 to TRBJ1-3, with a weak D call TRBD1 (5 bases). The CDR3 covers 15 residues. The germline V gene encodes CDR1 SGDLS and CDR2 YYNGEE. Deletions cut 3 bases from V and 3 bases from J, with 13 bases between. CDR3 DNA: TGTGCCAGCAGCGCGCAGGGTTATGGTGGAAACACCATATATTTT. Residues: CASSAQGYGGNTIYF.

The gene calls are TRBV7-3 and TRBJ2-5; 12 bases agree with TRBD2. Germline V gene data show CDR1 as SGHTA and CDR2 as FQGTGA. There are 19 residues in the CDR3. The J segment lost 5 bases and the V segment lost 1 base, leaving 14 bases of the junction unmatched. The CDR3 loop is CASSLMPQLAGGQGETQYF. The CDR3 DNA follows: TGTGCCAGCAGCTTAATGCCCCAACTAGCGGGAGGTCAGGGGGAGACCCAGTACTTC.

Details on this clonotype: At one of its ends the junction is not consistent with the germline gene, which may arise from a read error. The gene calls are TRBV7-2 and TRBJ2-5; tentatively, D is TRBD1 or TRBD2 (7 bases each). Germline V gives CDR1 SGHTA, CDR2 FQGNSA. The CDR3 spans 14 residues. For the CDR3, the DNA is TGCGCCAGCAGCCAAGTCCAGGGGGGGGAGACCCAGTACTTC. Translating it yields CASSQVQGGETQYF. Combining the CDR3 with reference TRBV7-2 and TRBJ2-5 gives the whole variable domain GAGVSQSPSNKVTEKGKDVELRCDPISGHTALYWYRQSLGQGLEFLIYFQGNSAPDKSGLPSDRFSAERTGGSVSTLTIQRTQQEDSAVYLCASSQVQGGETQYFGPGTRLLVL.

This chain connects TRBV7-9 to TRBJ2-5; TRBD2 matches 7 bases. The V segment lost 11 bases and the J segment 3 bases; nucleotides outside the gene matches: 9. The CDR3 loop spans 13 amino acids. Germline lookup yields CDR1 SEHNR and CDR2 FQNEAQ (reference sequence). The CDR3 DNA reads as TGTGCCTCACGACGGGGGGACGAAGAGACCCAGTACTTC. It codes for CASRRGDEETQYF. Together with reference TRBV7-9 and TRBJ2-5, the CDR3 gives the full variable domain: DTGVSQNPRHKITKRGQNVTFRCDPISEHNRLYWYRQTLGQGPEFLTYFQNEAQLEKSRLLSDRFSAERPKGSFSTLEIQRTEQGDSAMYLCASRRGDEETQYFGPGTRLLVL.

V usage is TRBV7-3 and J usage is TRBJ2-1, with D unresolved. V lost 1 base and J 3 bases, leaving 7 bases between the germline ends. Germline-derived CDR1 and CDR2 are SGHTA and FQGTGA. The CDR3 consists of 14 residues. The CDR3 nucleotides read TGTGCCAGCAGCTTAATGGACGGCTACAATGAGCAGTTCTTC. It encodes CASSLMDGYNEQFF.

Comment on this clonotype: A much larger clone sits a single nucleotide away, making a read error possible. The rearrangement joins TRBV20-1 to TRBJ2-7; no firm D call. The germline gives CDR1 DFQATT, CDR2 SNEGSKA (reference sequence). The CDR3 has 14 amino acids. The CDR3 region is CGVMDALKGYEQYF. The CDR3 DNA reads as TGCGGTGTTATGGACGCTTTGAAGGGCTACGAGCAGTATTTC.

This chain links TRBV29-1 with TRBJ1-4; 7 bases agree with TRBD1. V trimming: 7 bases; J trimming: 4 bases; junction bases outside the gene matches: 9. Germline assignment: CDR1 SQVTM and CDR2 ANQGSEA. This CDR3 spans 14 amino acids. The CDR3 nucleotides read TGCAGCGCCGCCGGGACAGAACTTAATGAAAAACTGTTTTTT. This encodes CSAAGTELNEKLFF. Together with reference TRBV29-1 and TRBJ1-4, the CDR3 gives the full variable domain: SAVISQKPSRDICQRGTSLTIQCQVDSQVTMMFWYRQQPGQSLTLIATANQGSEATYESGFVIDKFPISRPNLTFSTLTVSNMSPEDSSIYLCSAAGTELNEKLFFGSGTQLSVL.

This chain links TRBV27 with TRBJ2-2; TRBD2 agrees at 11 bases. This CDR3 region has 17 residues. The V and J ends lost 4 bases and 3 bases, in that order; junction bases with no gene match: 7. Germline V CDR1 and CDR2: MNHEY, SMNVEV (reference sequence). CDR3 in DNA: TGTGCCAGCAGTTCACCTAGCGGGGGGTCCTACACCGGGGAGCTGTTTTTT. Translation gives CASSSPSGGSYTGELFF.

Concerning this clonotype itself: Germline and junction disagree at one end, which may indicate a read error. The chain carries TRBV7-7 and TRBJ2-7, with 13 positions matching TRBD2. Looked up from germline, CDR1 is SSHAT and CDR2 is FNYEAQ (reference sequence). The CDR3 is made up of 17 amino acids. The chain's CDR3 is CASSLVLAGGDSYEQYF. The DNA for the CDR3 is TGTGCTAGCAGCTTAGTACTAGCGGGAGGGGACTCCTACGAGCAGTACTTC.

The sample holds many counts of this clonotype. The V call is TRBV28, the J call TRBJ1-5, with 8 nucleotides matching TRBD1. The V and J ends lost 2 bases and 1 base, in that order; junction bases with no gene match: 1. Germline CDR1 MDHEN, CDR2 SYDVKM. CDR3 size: 15 residues. Here the CDR3 reads CASSLTGGSNQPQHF. For the CDR3, the DNA is TGTGCCAGCAGTTTAACAGGGGGAAGCAATCAGCCCCAGCATTTT. The complete variable domain, with remaining parts taken from reference TRBV28 and TRBJ1-5, reads DVKVTQSSRYLVKRTGEKVFLECVQDMDHENMFWYRQDPGLGLRLIYFSYDVKMKEKGDIPEGYSVSREKKERFSLILESASTNQTSMYLCASSLTGGSNQPQHFGDGTRLSIL.

J is TRBJ2-3 and V is TRBV11-2; 14 bases match TRBD2. The germline V gene encodes CDR1 SGHAT and CDR2 FQNNGV. Trimming removed 5 bases from V and 5 bases from J; junction bases left unmatched: 6. This CDR3 has 16 amino acids. CDR3 coding DNA: TGTGCCAGCAGCCCCACGGGACTAGCGGGAGTAGATACGCAGTATTTT. Protein product: CASSPTGLAGVDTQYF.

This clonotype has at least ten counts. This may stem from a read error, because a much larger clone lies one nucleotide away. It is likely a read error, because the conserved phenylalanine at the end of the CDR3 is missing. The genes are TRBV19 and TRBJ2-1, with a tentative D call TRBD2 (6 bases). The V gene's germline CDR1 is LNHDA and CDR2 SQIVND (reference sequence). The CDR3 contains 16 residues. V shed 6 bases and J shed 2 bases, with 17 bases lying between them. As DNA, the CDR3 is TGTGCCAGTAGCTCCCTTAGCGGCCGCCCCTACAATGAGCAGTTCTCC. Its translation: CASSSLSGRPYNEQFS.

A word on this clonotype: A junction boundary mismatches the germline segment, possibly from a read error. This chain uses TRBV3-1 with TRBJ2-7; 8 bases align to TRBD2. The CDR3 totals 19 residues. Germline assignment: CDR1 LGHDT and CDR2 YNNKEL (reference sequence). The CDR3 sequence is CARFLAGPAGDCYTYEQYF. The CDR3 coding sequence is TGCGCCAGATTTCTCGCAGGACCAGCGGGAGATTGTTATACGTACGAGCAGTACTTC.

Regarding this clonotype: Because it lacks the conserved phenylalanine or tryptophan at the end, this CDR3 is likely a read error. The DNA is left out, because the CDR3 cannot be placed on it with certainty; the CDR3 is given as TCRdb lists it. This chain uses TRBV14 with TRBJ2-3; TRBD1 is taken as the D call from the table, unchecked against the DNA. Germline loops: CDR1 SGHDN, CDR2 FVKESK. The CDR3 sequence runs 14 residues, both termini included. The chain's CDR3 is CASSQMEENRARNS.

This clonotype is labeled medium-sized. This chain uses TRBV7-3 with TRBJ2-1, with D perhaps TRBD2 (6 bases). Germline V gene data show CDR1 as SGHTA and CDR2 as FQGTGA. V was cut by 5 bases and J by 7 bases, with 12 bases left in between. The CDR3 consists of 13 residues. CDR3 nucleotides: TGTGCCAGCAGCCTTGGGGGGTGGAATGAGCAGTTCTTC. The encoded protein is CASSLGGWNEQFF.

In this sample, this clonotype turned up many times. The chain joins TRBV2 to TRBJ2-2, with D perhaps TRBD2 (5 bases). Germline loops: CDR1 SNHLY, CDR2 FYNNEI. The CDR3 runs to 14 residues. The V end lost 4 bases, the J end lost 5 bases, and 11 bases lay between the germline ends. CDR3: CASSAGVLTGELFF. The CDR3 DNA follows: TGTGCCAGCAGTGCCGGGGTTCTGACCGGGGAGCTGTTTTTT. The full variable domain, its missing parts supplied by reference TRBV2 and TRBJ2-2, is EPEVTQTPSHQVTQMGQEVILRCVPISNHLYFYWYRQILGQKVEFLVSFYNNEISEKSEIFDDQFSVERPDGSNFTLKIRSTKLEDSAMYFCASSAGVLTGELFFGEGSRLTVL.

This clonotype was picked up many times. The chain has TRBV6-1 and TRBJ2-3; D is perhaps TRBD1 or TRBD2 (6 bases each). Deletions cut 3 bases from V and 4 bases from J, with 23 bases between. The CDR3 covers 18 residues. Germline assignment: CDR1 MNHNS and CDR2 SASEGT. As DNA, the CDR3 is TGTGCCAGCAGTGAGATGAGAGCGGGTGGGGGGCGGGCAGATACGCAGTATTTT. It codes for CASSEMRAGGGRADTQYF.

This clonotype occurred many times. The V and J genes are TRBV19 and TRBJ1-6; D is uncertain. This CDR3 has 13 amino acids. Trimming took 0 bases from V and 16 from J, leaving 13 bases between them. Germline V gene sequence: CDR1 LNHDA, CDR2 SQIVND (reference sequence). CDR3 sequence: CASSIDFYKRLHF. The CDR3, as DNA: TGTGCCAGTAGTATAGATTTTTACAAAAGGCTCCACTTT.

This clonotype was observed many times. This sequence joins TRBV20-1 and TRBJ2-1, with 14 bases fitting TRBD2. Unmatched junction bases numbered 3, after V lost 4 bases and J lost 7 bases. The CDR3 has 14 residues. From germline, CDR1 is DFQATT and CDR2 SNEGSKA (reference sequence). CDR3 sequence (DNA): TGCAGTGCTATGTGGACTAGCGGGAGGAATGAGCAGTTCTTC. This codes for CSAMWTSGRNEQFF.

In this sample, this clonotype turned up many times. The junction shows a germline mismatch at one end, possibly a read error. This chain uses TRBV5-1 with TRBJ2-5; D gene uncertain. The length of the CDR3 is 14 residues. Germline CDR1 and CDR2: SGHRS and YFSETQ. The CDR3 coding sequence is TGCGCCAGCAGCTTGGGTGCCCCCCAAGACACCCAGTACTTC. Residues: CASSLGAPQDTQYF.

The chain carries TRBV6-6 and TRBJ2-7; 12 bases are shared with TRBD2. Germline V CDR1 and CDR2: MNHNY, SVGAGI (reference sequence). The V segment lost 5 bases and the J segment 6 bases; nucleotides outside the gene matches: 5. CDR3 length: 14 amino acids. Written as DNA, the CDR3 is TGTGCCAGCAGTCCCAGGACTAGCGGGGCCGAGCAGTACTTC. Translation: CASSPRTSGAEQYF.

This clonotype is deemed medium-sized. The V call is TRBV4-2, the J call TRBJ1-2; 7 bases map to TRBD1. The CDR3 covers 16 residues. V shed 0 bases, J shed 4 bases, and the junction held 8 bases outside the gene matches. The germline V gene encodes CDR1 LGHNA and CDR2 YNFKEQ. CDR3 in DNA: TGTGCCAGCAGCCAAGAGTCGGCCGGGACAGCCTATGGCTACACCTTC. Its protein is CASSQESAGTAYGYTF.